This T cell receptor beta chain was profiled in a study of PD-1 blockade in classical Hodgkin lymphoma. Study-level background: Patients were given intravenous nivolumab, 3 mg/kg, every 2 weeks. Study conclusions and caveats: Significantly greater TCR diversity emerged by C4D1 in CD4+ cells but not CD8+ cells.

Germline CDR1 reads SGHDT; CDR2 reads YYEEEE. CDR3 size: 13 residues. Deletions cut 3 bases from V and 4 bases from J, with 10 bases between. This clone is labeled large. The antigen is undetermined. Every patient experienced relapse after autologous stem cell transplantation, and brentuximab vedotin exposure varied. Magnetic depletion of non-target cells from thawed PBMCs yielded purified CD8+ T cells. Clones were sequenced by immunoSEQ multiplex PCR, and TCRdb holds only the in-frame ones, with some missing. This sample has some 1,500 clones; approximately 57% occur once, and the top ten carry approximately 50%.

The origin of this receptor is a human donor with classical Hodgkin lymphoma. Sample: CD8+ T cells from blood, taken at baseline. The V and J genes are TRBV5-6 and TRBJ2-5; D gene ambiguous. CDR3 protein: CASSYRPGETQYF. DNA of the CDR3: TGTGCCAGCAGCTACCGTCCGGGAGAGACCCAGTACTTC.